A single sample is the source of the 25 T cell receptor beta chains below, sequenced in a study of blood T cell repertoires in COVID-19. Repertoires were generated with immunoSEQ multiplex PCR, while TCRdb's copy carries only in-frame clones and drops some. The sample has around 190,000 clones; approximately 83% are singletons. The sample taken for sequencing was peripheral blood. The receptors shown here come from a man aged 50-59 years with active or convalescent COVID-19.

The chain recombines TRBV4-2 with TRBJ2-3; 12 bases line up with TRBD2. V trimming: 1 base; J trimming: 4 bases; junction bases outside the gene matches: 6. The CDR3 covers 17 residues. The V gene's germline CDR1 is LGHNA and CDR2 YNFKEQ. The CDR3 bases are TGTGCCAGCAGCCAAGGGTCTAGCGGGAGGGGAGCAGATACGCAGTATTTT. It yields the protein CASSQGSSGRGADTQYF.

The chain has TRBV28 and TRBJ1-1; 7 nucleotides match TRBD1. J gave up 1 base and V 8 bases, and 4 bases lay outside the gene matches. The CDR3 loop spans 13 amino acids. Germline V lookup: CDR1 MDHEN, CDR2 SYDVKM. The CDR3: CASARQGNTEAFF. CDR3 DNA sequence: TGTGCCAGCGCCAGACAGGGGAACACTGAAGCTTTCTTT.

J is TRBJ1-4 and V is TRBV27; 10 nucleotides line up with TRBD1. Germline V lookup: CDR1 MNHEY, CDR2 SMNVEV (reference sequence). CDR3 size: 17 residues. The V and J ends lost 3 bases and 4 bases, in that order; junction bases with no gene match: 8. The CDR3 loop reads CASSFIVGTGVNEKLFF. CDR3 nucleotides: TGTGCCAGCAGTTTCATCGTCGGGACAGGGGTTAATGAAAAACTGTTTTTT.

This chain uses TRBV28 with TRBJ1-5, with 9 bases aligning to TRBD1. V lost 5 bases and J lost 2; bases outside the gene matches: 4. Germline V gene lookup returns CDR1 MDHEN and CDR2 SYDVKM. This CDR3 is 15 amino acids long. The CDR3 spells CASSGTGGGNQPQHF. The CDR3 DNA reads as TGTGCCAGCAGTGGTACAGGGGGCGGCAATCAGCCCCAGCATTTT.

As DNA, the CDR3 is TGTGCCAGCAGCCAAGAGACTAGCTGGGAGACCCAGTACTTC. Its protein is CASSQETSWETQYF. The chain has TRBV3-1 (or the pseudogene TRBV3-2) and TRBJ2-5; 7 positions agree with TRBD2. The CDR3 length is 14 residues. Germline V gene lookup returns CDR1 LGHDT and CDR2 YNNKEL (reference sequence). Germline trimming cut 0 bases from V and 5 bases from J; bases unmatched to any gene: 3.

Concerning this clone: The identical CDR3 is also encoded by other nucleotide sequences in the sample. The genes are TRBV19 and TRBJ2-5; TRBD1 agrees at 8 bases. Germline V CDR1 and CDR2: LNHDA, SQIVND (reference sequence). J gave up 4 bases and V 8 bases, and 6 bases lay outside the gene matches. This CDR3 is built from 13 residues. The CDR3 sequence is CASSRGHGETQYF. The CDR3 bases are TGTGCCAGTTCCAGGGGGCACGGAGAGACCCAGTACTTC.

In DNA, the CDR3 is TGTGCCAGTAGTGGGACAGGGGCACACTCTTCCTACGAGCAGTACTTC. It codes for CASSGTGAHSSYEQYF. This chain connects TRBV19 to TRBJ2-7; 10 bases are a match to TRBD1. The germline CDR1 and CDR2 sequences are LNHDA and SQIVND (reference sequence). Trimming at V came to 5 bases and at J to 1 base, leaving 8 bases not matched to a gene. The CDR3 covers 16 residues. The entire variable domain, with the rest obtained from reference TRBV19 and TRBJ2-7, is as follows: DGGITQSPKYLFRKEGQNVTLSCEQNLNHDAMYWYRQDPGQGLRLIYYSQIVNDFQKGDIAEGYSVSREKKESFPLTVTSAQKNPTAFYLCASSGTGAHSSYEQYFGPGTRLTVT.

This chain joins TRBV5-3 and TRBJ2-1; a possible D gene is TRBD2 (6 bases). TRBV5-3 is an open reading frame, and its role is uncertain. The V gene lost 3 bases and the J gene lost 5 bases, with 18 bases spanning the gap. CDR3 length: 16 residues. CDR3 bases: TGTGCCAGAAGCTCCACCTGGGGGGAGTGTCACAATGAGCAGTTCTTC. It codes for CARSSTWGECHNEQFF.

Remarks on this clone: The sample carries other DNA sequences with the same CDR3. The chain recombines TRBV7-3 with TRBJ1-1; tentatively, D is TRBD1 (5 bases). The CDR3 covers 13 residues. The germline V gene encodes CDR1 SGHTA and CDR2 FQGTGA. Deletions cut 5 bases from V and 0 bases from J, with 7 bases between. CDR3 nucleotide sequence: TGTGCCAGCAGCCCGACAGTGAACACTGAAGCTTTCTTT. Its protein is CASSPTVNTEAFF.

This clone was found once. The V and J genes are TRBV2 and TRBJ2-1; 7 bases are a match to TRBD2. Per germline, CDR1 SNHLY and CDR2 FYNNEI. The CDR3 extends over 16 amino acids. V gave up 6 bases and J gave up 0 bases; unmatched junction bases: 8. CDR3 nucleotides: TGTGCCAGCAGACCTAGCGGAGGGAGCTCCTACAATGAGCAGTTCTTC. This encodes CASRPSGGSSYNEQFF.

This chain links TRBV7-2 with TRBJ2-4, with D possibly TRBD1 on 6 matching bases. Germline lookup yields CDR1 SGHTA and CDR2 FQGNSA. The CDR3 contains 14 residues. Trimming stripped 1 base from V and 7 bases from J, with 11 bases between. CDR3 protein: CASSLVAQGNIQYF. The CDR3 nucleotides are TGTGCCAGCAGCTTAGTGGCTCAGGGGAACATTCAGTACTTC.

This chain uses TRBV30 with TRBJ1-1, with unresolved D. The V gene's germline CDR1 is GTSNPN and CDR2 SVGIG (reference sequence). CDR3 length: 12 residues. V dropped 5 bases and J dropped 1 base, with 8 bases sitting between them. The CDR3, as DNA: TGTGCCTGGGACCTAGGGAACACTGAAGCTTTCTTT. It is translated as CAWDLGNTEAFF.

The CDR3 protein is CASGGESSYEQYF. Written as DNA, the CDR3 is TGTGCCAGCGGGGGGGAGAGCTCCTACGAGCAGTACTTC. The rearrangement uses TRBV12-3 or TRBV12-4 and TRBJ2-7; 7 nucleotides match TRBD2. There are 13 residues in the CDR3. The junction had 4 bases not matched to a gene; V was cut back by 8 bases and J by 0 bases.

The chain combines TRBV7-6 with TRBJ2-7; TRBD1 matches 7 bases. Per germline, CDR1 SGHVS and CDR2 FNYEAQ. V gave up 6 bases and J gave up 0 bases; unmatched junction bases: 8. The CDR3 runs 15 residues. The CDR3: CASSMTGSTSYEQYF. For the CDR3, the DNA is TGTGCCAGCAGTATGACAGGGTCAACCTCCTACGAGCAGTACTTC.

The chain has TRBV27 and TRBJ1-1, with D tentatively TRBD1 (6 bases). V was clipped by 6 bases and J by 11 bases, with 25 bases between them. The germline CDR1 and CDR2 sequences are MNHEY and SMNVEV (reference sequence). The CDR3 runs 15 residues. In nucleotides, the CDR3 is TGTGCCAGCAGCATCGAATCCGGGACAAAGCGCCAGGCTTTCTTT. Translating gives CASSIESGTKRQAFF.

The CDR3 sequence is CASSPGDNYNEQFF. The CDR3 DNA reads TGTGCCAGCAGCCCCGGGGACAACTACAATGAGCAGTTCTTC. The rearrangement links TRBV9 to TRBJ2-1; TRBD1 might be the D (6 bases). The CDR3 is made up of 14 amino acids. Trimming removed 4 bases at V and 3 bases at J, with 11 bases between. The germline V gene has CDR1 SGDLS and CDR2 YYNGEE.

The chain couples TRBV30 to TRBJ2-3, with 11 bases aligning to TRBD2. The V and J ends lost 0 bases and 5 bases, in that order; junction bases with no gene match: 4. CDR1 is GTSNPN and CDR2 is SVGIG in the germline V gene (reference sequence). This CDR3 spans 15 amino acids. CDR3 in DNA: TGTGCCTGGAGTGTACTGGGACTAGCGGTAGATACGCAGTATTTT. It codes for CAWSVLGLAVDTQYF.

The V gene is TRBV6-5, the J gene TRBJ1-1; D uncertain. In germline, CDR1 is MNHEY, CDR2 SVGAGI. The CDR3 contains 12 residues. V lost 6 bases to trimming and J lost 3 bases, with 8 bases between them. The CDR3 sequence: CASRSRYTEAFF. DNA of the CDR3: TGTGCCAGCAGATCCCGTTACACTGAAGCTTTCTTT.

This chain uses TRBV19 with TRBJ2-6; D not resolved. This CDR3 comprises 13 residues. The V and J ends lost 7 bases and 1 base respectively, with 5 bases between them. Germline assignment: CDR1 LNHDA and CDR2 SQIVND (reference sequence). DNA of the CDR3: TGTGCCAGTACTGAGTCTGGGGCCAACGTCCTGACTTTC. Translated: CASTESGANVLTF.

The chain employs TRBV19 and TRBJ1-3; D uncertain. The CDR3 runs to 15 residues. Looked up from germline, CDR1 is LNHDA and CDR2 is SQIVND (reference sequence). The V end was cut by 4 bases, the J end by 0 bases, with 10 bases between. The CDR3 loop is CASSNPDYSGNTIYF. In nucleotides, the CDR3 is TGTGCCAGTAGTAACCCGGACTACTCTGGAAACACCATATATTTT.

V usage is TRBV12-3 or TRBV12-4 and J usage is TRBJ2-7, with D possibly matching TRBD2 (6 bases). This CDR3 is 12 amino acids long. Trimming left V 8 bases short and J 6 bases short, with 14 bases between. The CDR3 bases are TGTGCCAGCCAGGACTACAGTGGCGAGCAGTACTTC. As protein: CASQDYSGEQYF.

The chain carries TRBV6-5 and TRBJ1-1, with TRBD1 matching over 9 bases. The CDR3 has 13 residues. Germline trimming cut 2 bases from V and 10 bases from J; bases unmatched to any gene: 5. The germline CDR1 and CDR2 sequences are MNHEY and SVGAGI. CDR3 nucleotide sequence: TGTGCCAGCAGTTACGGACAGGGGTCGGCAGCTTTCTTT. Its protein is CASSYGQGSAAFF.

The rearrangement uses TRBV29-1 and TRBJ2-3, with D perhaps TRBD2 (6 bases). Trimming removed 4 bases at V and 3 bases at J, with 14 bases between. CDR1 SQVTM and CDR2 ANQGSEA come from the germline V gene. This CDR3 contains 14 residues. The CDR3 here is CSVGRGSPTDTQYF. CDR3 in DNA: TGCAGCGTTGGGCGGGGATCCCCAACAGATACGCAGTATTTT.

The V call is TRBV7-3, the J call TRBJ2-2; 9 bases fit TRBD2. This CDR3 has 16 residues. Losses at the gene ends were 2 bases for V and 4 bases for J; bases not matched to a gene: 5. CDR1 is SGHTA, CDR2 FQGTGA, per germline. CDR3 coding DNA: TGTGCCAGCAGCTTATACGCGGGGGGGCCCACCGGGGAGCTGTTTTTT. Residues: CASSLYAGGPTGELFF.

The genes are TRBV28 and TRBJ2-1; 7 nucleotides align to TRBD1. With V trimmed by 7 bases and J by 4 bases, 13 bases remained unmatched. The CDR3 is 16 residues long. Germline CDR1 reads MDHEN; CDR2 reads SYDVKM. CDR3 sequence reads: CASNPTGTALYNEQFF. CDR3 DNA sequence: TGTGCCAGCAACCCTACCGGGACAGCTTTATACAATGAGCAGTTCTTC.